This is a list of T cell receptor beta chains from one sample in a study of CD8+CD57+ T cells in acquired aplastic anemia. TCRdb processed the reads anew with MiXCR; each CDR3 protein has one entry. The sample holds 100,000 to 150,000 distinct CDR3 sequences; 48% are singletons and the top ten take about 2.3%. The sequenced sample was sorted CD4+, CD8+, or CD8+CD57+ T cells (not recorded which) from PBMCs. The receptor set was obtained from a human donor in good health, serving as a control. CDR3s include the opening cysteine and the closing phenylalanine or tryptophan. Each record gives: CDR3 protein, CDR3 DNA, D gene, clone size, J gene, V gene. A D gene is named only where the DNA matches it firmly. Clone size, where shown, is once, few, many, or a class for clones that have expanded.

CASSLAQGVFNYGYTF | TGCGCCAGCAGCTTGGCCCAGGGGGTCTTTAACTATGGCTACACCTTC | TRBD1 | many | TRBJ1-2 | TRBV5-1
CASSMGLTYEQYF | TGTGCCAGCAGCATGGGTTTGACCTACGAGCAGTACTTC | NA | NA | TRBJ2-7 | TRBV5-4
CASSNHGLGTNTGELFF | TGTGCCAGTAGCAATCACGGGCTGGGAACGAACACCGGGGAGCTGTTTTTT | NA | many | TRBJ2-2 | TRBV19
CASSQRTGYNEQFF | TGTGCCAGCAGCCAACGGACAGGGTACAATGAGCAGTTCTTC | TRBD1 | NA | TRBJ2-1 | TRBV7-8
CASSEFVSPGRAAGYTF | TGTGCCAGCAGTGAATTTGTCTCTCCCGGCAGGGCGGCGGGCTACACCTTC | NA | NA | TRBJ1-2 | TRBV25-1
CASSFTGTEAFF | TGTGCCAGCAGTTTTACCGGGACTGAAGCTTTCTTT | NA | many | TRBJ1-1 | TRBV12-3/TRBV12-4
CASSLAGDSSYEQYF | TGTGCCAGCAGCTTAGCGGGGGATAGCTCCTACGAGCAGTACTTC | NA | NA | TRBJ2-7 | TRBV7-6
CSAGTGSYEQYF | TGCAGCGCCGGGACAGGGTCCTACGAGCAGTACTTC | TRBD1 | few | TRBJ2-7 | TRBV29-1
CASSQPRRQGINTEAFF | TGCGCCAGCAGCCAACCTAGAAGACAGGGGATTAACACTGAAGCTTTCTTT | TRBD1 | many | TRBJ1-1 | TRBV4-1
CSASDIEGTEAFF | TGCAGTGCTAGTGACATCGAGGGGACTGAAGCTTTCTTT | NA | many | TRBJ1-1 | TRBV20-1